Shown below are 20 T cell receptor beta chains from a single sample sequenced in a study of blood T cell repertoires in COVID-19 (TCRdb year 2020). The receptor library was made with the immunoSEQ multiplex PCR assay. The clones in this table, taken by TCRdb from immuneACCESS, are in-frame only. Not every clone is retained; where verified, under half of the shortfall comes from an unresolved V gene, and the cause of the rest is unknown. This sample is represented by 140,000 to 150,000 clones; 84% of them were singletons. Of the sample, roughly 4.8% is held by the ten largest clones. What was sequenced was peripheral blood. The receptors shown here come from a human donor in a cohort sampled during active COVID-19.

The chain recombines TRBV7-9 with TRBJ1-2, with D perhaps matching TRBD1 (5 bases). V gave up 1 base and J gave up 8 bases, with 11 bases separating them. Germline V gene data show CDR1 as SEHNR and CDR2 as FQNEAQ (reference sequence). The CDR3 is 13 amino acids. The CDR3 protein is CASSLEQGLGYTF. CDR3 sequence (DNA): TGTGCCAGCAGCTTAGAGCAGGGTCTAGGCTACACCTTC.

The chain carries TRBV3-1 (or the pseudogene TRBV3-2) and TRBJ2-4; 10 bases line up with TRBD1. Germline V gene lookup returns CDR1 LGHDT and CDR2 YNNKEL (reference sequence). The CDR3 runs to 14 residues. After removal of 1 base from V and 9 bases from J, the junction contained 3 bases not matched to a gene. CDR3: CASSQAGQGGIQYF. CDR3 in DNA: TGTGCCAGCAGCCAAGCCGGACAGGGGGGCATTCAGTACTTC.

The chain couples TRBV27 to TRBJ2-1; perhaps TRBD2 as D (6 bases). The CDR3 extends over 12 amino acids. Trimming took 3 bases from V and 7 from J, leaving 7 bases between them. From germline, CDR1 is MNHEY and CDR2 SMNVEV (reference sequence). The CDR3: CASSFGGNEQFF. The CDR3 bases are TGTGCCAGCAGTTTTGGGGGGAATGAGCAGTTCTTC.

The rearrangement links TRBV24-1 to TRBJ2-2, with 7 bases lining up with TRBD2. The germline CDR1 and CDR2 sequences are KGHDR and SFDVKD. The CDR3 contains 15 residues. V was clipped by 6 bases and J by 1 base; unmatched bases: 4. DNA for the CDR3: TGTGCCACCAGTCAAAGCGGGGTGAACACCGGGGAGCTGTTTTTT. It yields the protein CATSQSGVNTGELFF.

The chain carries TRBV2 and TRBJ2-2, with TRBD1 matching 11 bases. V trimming: 7 bases; J trimming: 7 bases; junction bases outside the gene matches: 8. The CDR3 contains 15 residues. Germline values: CDR1 SNHLY, CDR2 FYNNEI. The DNA for the CDR3 is TGTGCCAGCACAAAGCGGACAGGGGGCGGCGGGGAGCTGTTTTTT. Its translation is CASTKRTGGGGELFF.

This chain joins TRBV4-1 and TRBJ2-5; D possibly corresponds to TRBD2 (5 bases). Trimming removed 0 bases from V and 4 bases from J, with 9 bases in between. This CDR3 has 14 amino acids. In germline, CDR1 is MGHRA, CDR2 YSYEKL. The CDR3 region is CASSQDGAGETQYF. The CDR3 coding sequence is TGCGCCAGCAGCCAAGATGGCGCGGGAGAGACCCAGTACTTC.

The genes are TRBV5-8 and TRBJ1-1; 9 bases match TRBD1. In germline, CDR1 is SGHTS, CDR2 YDEGEE. V was clipped by 1 base and J by 1 base; unmatched bases: 2. The CDR3 runs to 15 residues. CDR3 sequence (DNA): TGTGCCAGCAGCTTGACAGGGGGCAGGAACACTGAAGCTTTCTTT. Translation: CASSLTGGRNTEAFF.

The rearrangement links TRBV27 to TRBJ2-1; the match to TRBD1 covers 7 bases. The length of the CDR3 is 16 residues. The V gene end was trimmed by 5 bases and the J gene end by 7 bases; junction bases not matched to a gene: 14. Per the germline V gene, CDR1 is MNHEY and CDR2 is SMNVEV (reference sequence). DNA of the CDR3: TGTGCCAGCAGTCAAAGTCAGAGGGGACAGACGAATGAGCAGTTCTTC. Translation: CASSQSQRGQTNEQFF.

The chain is built from TRBV9 and TRBJ2-1, with 16 bases lining up with TRBD2. This CDR3 contains 18 residues. Germline V gene lookup returns CDR1 SGDLS and CDR2 YYNGEE. Trimming removed 3 bases from V and 7 bases from J; junction bases left unmatched: 10. In DNA form, the CDR3 reads TGTGCCAGCAGCGCATATGGGACTAGCGGGGGGGCCGTTAATGAGCAGTTCTTC. Its translation: CASSAYGTSGGAVNEQFF. The whole variable domain, remainder taken from reference TRBV9 and TRBJ2-1, is DSGVTQTPKHLITATGQRVTLRCSPRSGDLSVYWYQQSLDQGLQFLIQYYNGEERAKGNILERFSAQQFPDLHSELNLSSLELGDSALYFCASSAYGTSGGAVNEQFFGPGTRLTVL.

V and J are TRBV2 and TRBJ2-2, with 11 bases matching TRBD2. This CDR3 has 15 residues. The V segment lost 7 bases and the J segment 5 bases; nucleotides outside the gene matches: 6. Germline CDR1 is SNHLY and CDR2 is FYNNEI. The CDR3: CASTVLAGGTGELFF. CDR3 bases: TGTGCCAGCACTGTTCTAGCGGGAGGTACCGGGGAGCTGTTTTTT. Together with reference TRBV2 and TRBJ2-2, the CDR3 gives the full variable domain: EPEVTQTPSHQVTQMGQEVILRCVPISNHLYFYWYRQILGQKVEFLVSFYNNEISEKSEIFDDQFSVERPDGSNFTLKIRSTKLEDSAMYFCASTVLAGGTGELFFGEGSRLTVL.

The chain joins TRBV24-1 to TRBJ2-6; the match to TRBD1 covers 9 bases. There are 18 residues in the CDR3. Germline V gene data show CDR1 as KGHDR and CDR2 as SFDVKD. V shed 4 bases, J shed 0 bases, and the junction held 6 bases outside the gene matches. The CDR3 reads CATSEDRGRSSGANVLTF. The CDR3 DNA reads TGTGCCACCAGTGAGGACAGGGGCAGGAGCTCTGGGGCCAACGTCCTGACTTTC.

This clone was seen only once. This chain links TRBV5-1 with TRBJ1-4; TRBD1 agrees at 11 bases. Trimming removed 4 bases from V and 8 bases from J; junction bases left unmatched: 7. This CDR3 has 15 residues. Germline V CDR1 and CDR2: SGHRS, YFSETQ. The CDR3 coding sequence is TGCGCCAGCAGCGCCTGGACAGGGGGCGGAGAAAAACTGTTTTTT. Translating gives CASSAWTGGGEKLFF.

This clone was observed a single time. The V gene is TRBV5-1, the J gene TRBJ1-4; 7 nucleotides agree with TRBD1. Unmatched junction bases numbered 6, after V lost 0 bases and J lost 7 bases. This CDR3 contains 15 residues. Germline CDR1 and CDR2: SGHRS and YFSETQ. CDR3 sequence reads: CASSLGGTALEKLFF. Here the CDR3 DNA reads TGCGCCAGCAGCTTGGGAGGGACAGCTCTTGAAAAACTGTTTTTT.

The chain uses TRBV6-5 and TRBJ2-7; possibly TRBD1 for D (6 bases). There are 13 residues in the CDR3. The germline V and J ends were trimmed by 6 bases and 3 bases, with 12 bases remaining between them. Germline V gives CDR1 MNHEY, CDR2 SVGAGI. CDR3 sequence (DNA): TGTGCCAGCAGGGACAGACAGCGCTACGAGCAGTACGTC. It yields the protein CASRDRQRYEQYV.

The chain carries TRBV6-2 or TRBV6-3 and TRBJ2-7, with a possible D match to TRBD2 (5 bases). CDR3 length: 12 amino acids. Trimming shortened V by 0 bases and J by 5 bases, and 5 bases separated the two germline ends. CDR1 is MNHEY and CDR2 is SVGEGT in the germline V gene. In nucleotides, the CDR3 is TGTGCCAGCAGTTACTCCGGGGACGAGCAGTACTTC. Translating gives CASSYSGDEQYF.

In this sample, this clone turned up once. This chain joins TRBV7-9 and TRBJ1-1; no clear D. Germline-derived CDR1 and CDR2 are SEHNR and FQNEAQ (reference sequence). The germline V and J ends were trimmed by 5 bases and 5 bases, with 9 bases remaining between them. The CDR3 contains 12 residues. The CDR3 nucleotides read TGTGCCAGCAGCCCAAAGACTACTGAAGCTTTCTTT. Translated, it gives CASSPKTTEAFF.

V is TRBV21-1 and J is TRBJ2-7; no DNA check was done on the table's D call, TRBD1. TRBV21-1 is designated a pseudogene. The CDR3 has 13 residues. The CDR3 spells CASSSPSGYEQYF. The CDR3 DNA reads TGTGCCAGCAGCTCTCCCTCAGGCTACGAGCAGTACTTC.

V is TRBV5-1 and J is TRBJ1-5, with D unclear. CDR1 SGHRS and CDR2 YFSETQ come from the germline V gene. V was cut by 0 bases and J by 6 bases, with 13 bases left in between. The CDR3 has 15 residues. CDR3 sequence: CASSLVSGEGQPQHF. In DNA, the CDR3 is TGCGCCAGCAGCTTGGTTTCTGGGGAGGGTCAGCCCCAGCATTTT.

The gene calls are TRBV19 and TRBJ2-5; 16 positions agree with TRBD2. V shed 3 bases and J 4 bases; nucleotides not matched to a gene: 2. This CDR3 is 16 amino acids long. The germline CDR1 and CDR2 sequences are LNHDA and SQIVND (reference sequence). CDR3 in DNA: TGTGCCAGTAGTATGGGGACTAGCGGGAGGGCAGAGACCCAGTACTTC. It is translated as CASSMGTSGRAETQYF.

This chain's CDR3 is CASSLVTGEETQYF. The CDR3 region has the DNA TGTGCCAGCAGCTTAGTCACGGGAGAAGAGACCCAGTACTTC. This rearrangement joins TRBV11-2 to TRBJ2-5, with a possible D match to TRBD2 (6 bases). Trimming pared 1 base from V and 3 bases from J, leaving 9 bases between. The CDR3 totals 14 residues. Germline V gene lookup returns CDR1 SGHAT and CDR2 FQNNGV.